This entry features one T cell receptor beta chain sequence. This entry is derived from a study of OX40 agonist ivuxolimab in advanced cancers. Study context: Anti-PD-1, anti-PD-L1 or anti-CTLA-4 therapy given earlier was allowed, and 40% had some.

Clones were sequenced by immunoSEQ multiplex PCR, and TCRdb holds only the in-frame ones, with some missing. The sample contains some 83,000 clones, more than 80% of which appear only once. The V gene's germline CDR1 is MDHEN and CDR2 SYDVKM. The CDR3 length is 13 residues. The trim removed 7 bases at V and 4 bases at J, leaving 4 bases unmatched. The sequence derives from an adult with an advanced solid tumor such as melanoma, head and neck, liver or kidney cancer. The V and J genes are TRBV28 and TRBJ1-5; 7 bases map to TRBD1. This sample comprised CD4+ or CD8+ T cells sorted from blood, obtained in a trial of the OX40 agonist ivuxolimab. CDR3 coding DNA: TGTGCCAGCAACCTGGACAGGAATCAGCCCCAGCATTTT. Protein: CASNLDRNQPQHF. Complete variable domain (other parts from reference TRBV28 and TRBJ1-5): DVKVTQSSRYLVKRTGEKVFLECVQDMDHENMFWYRQDPGLGLRLIYFSYDVKMKEKGDIPEGYSVSREKKERFSLILESASTNQTSMYLCASNLDRNQPQHFGDGTRLSIL.